This is a list of T cell receptor beta chains from one sample in a study of Ad26.COV2.S vaccination and SARS-CoV-2 variants. Only in-frame clones appear in the TCRdb table, and some are missing; sequencing was by immunoSEQ multiplex PCR. The sample contains fewer than 500,000 clones, more than 80% of which appear only once. This material consisted of peripheral blood, taken in a trial of Ad26.COV2.S vaccine versus placebo. Receptors were obtained from a person aged 18-60 years who received the Ad26.COV2.S COVID-19 vaccine or a placebo. The CDR3 runs from the conserved cysteine through the conserved F or W. Each record gives: J gene, V gene, clone size, D gene, CDR3 protein, CDR3 DNA. D genes are given only for firm matches. Clone size, where shown, is once, few, many, or a class for clones that have expanded.

J: TRBJ2-7; V: TRBV28; size: few; D: TRBD1; CDR3: CASSRGQALTYEQYF; DNA: TGTGCCAGCAGCAGGGGACAGGCCCTTACCTACGAGCAGTACTTC
J: TRBJ2-7; V: TRBV5-5; size: .; D: .; CDR3: CASSLDISYEQYF; DNA: TGTGCCAGCAGCCTGGACATTTCCTACGAGCAGTACTTC
J: TRBJ1-4; V: TRBV2; size: .; D: TRBD1; CDR3: CASSARDRGEKLFF; DNA: TGTGCCAGCTCGGCAAGGGACAGGGGTGAAAAACTGTTTTTT
J: TRBJ2-1; V: TRBV29-1; size: .; D: .; CDR3: CSAKSSQHNEQFF; DNA: TGCAGCGCAAAGAGTAGTCAACACAATGAGCAGTTCTTC
J: TRBJ2-1; V: TRBV5-1; size: .; D: .; CDR3: CASSLVSVGPSEQFF; DNA: TGCGCCAGCAGCTTGGTCTCCGTGGGTCCGTCGGAGCAGTTCTTC
J: TRBJ1-4; V: TRBV9; size: .; D: TRBD1; CDR3: CASSLGQGSQRNEKLFF; DNA: TGTGCCAGCAGCCTCGGACAGGGGAGTCAACGGAATGAAAAACTGTTTTTT
J: TRBJ2-5; V: TRBV19; size: .; D: TRBD2; CDR3: CASSIGTSGRSGTGTQYF; DNA: TGTGCCAGTAGTATTGGCACTAGCGGGAGGTCCGGAACCGGGACCCAGTACTTC
J: TRBJ2-2; V: TRBV19; size: .; D: .; CDR3: CASSRTSLDPGELFF; DNA: TGTGCCAGTAGTAGAACTAGTTTGGACCCCGGGGAGCTGTTTTTT
J: TRBJ2-4; V: TRBV10-1; size: once; D: TRBD2; CDR3: CASSEQLAGDRVAKNIQYF; DNA: TGCGCCAGCAGTGAACAACTAGCGGGAGATCGGGTAGCCAAAAACATTCAGTACTTC
J: TRBJ2-7; V: TRBV7-9; size: .; D: TRBD2; CDR3: CASSLGLAGGPSSYEQYF; DNA: TGTGCCAGCAGCTTGGGGCTAGCGGGAGGGCCGAGCTCCTACGAGCAGTACTTC
J: TRBJ2-7; V: TRBV30; size: .; D: TRBD1; CDR3: CAWMPTGTAYEQYF; DNA: TGTGCCTGGATGCCCACCGGGACAGCGTACGAGCAGTACTTC
J: TRBJ1-4; V: TRBV6-6; size: .; D: .; CDR3: CASSYRGEGEKLFF; DNA: TGTGCCAGCAGTTACCGGGGGGAGGGGGAAAAACTGTTTTTT
J: TRBJ2-1; V: TRBV6-5; size: once; D: .; CDR3: CASSYSTGIYNEQFF; DNA: TGTGCCAGCAGTTACTCCACGGGGATCTACAATGAGCAGTTCTTC
J: TRBJ2-1; V: TRBV7-8; size: few; D: TRBD2; CDR3: CASSPRTSEYNEQFF; DNA: TGTGCCAGCAGCCCGCGGACTAGTGAGTACAATGAGCAGTTCTTC
J: TRBJ1-1; V: TRBV5-1; size: .; D: .; CDR3: CASSQMTSTLGAEAFF; DNA: TGCGCCAGCTCCCAGATGACTAGCACACTCGGGGCTGAAGCTTTCTTT
J: TRBJ2-2; V: TRBV10-1; size: once; D: TRBD1; CDR3: CASGLKGATTGELFF; DNA: TGCGCCAGCGGGCTTAAGGGGGCAACGACCGGGGAGCTGTTTTTT
J: TRBJ2-5; V: TRBV7-2; size: .; D: .; CDR3: CASSTRQLQETQYF; DNA: TGTGCCAGCAGCACCCGACAGTTACAAGAGACCCAGTACTTC
J: TRBJ2-4; V: TRBV6-6; size: .; D: .; CDR3: CASSDGLAKNIQYF; DNA: TGTGCCAGCTCGGACGGTCTAGCCAAAAACATTCAGTACTTC
J: TRBJ1-1; V: TRBV9; size: .; D: TRBD1; CDR3: CASSVVQRGPAFF; DNA: TGTGCCAGCAGCGTAGTTCAAAGGGGGCCAGCTTTCTTT
J: TRBJ1-4; V: TRBV2; size: .; D: .; CDR3: CASSGGVVEKLFF; DNA: TGTGCCAGCAGTGGAGGGGTCGTTGAAAAACTGTTTTTT
J: TRBJ2-1; V: TRBV5-1; size: once; D: TRBD2; CDR3: CASSLASGEQFF; DNA: TGCGCCAGCAGCTTGGCTAGCGGTGAGCAGTTCTTC
J: TRBJ2-1; V: TRBV11-2; size: .; D: .; CDR3: CASSSPPAARFYNEQFF; DNA: TGTGCCAGCAGCTCGCCCCCGGCAGCGCGATTCTACAATGAGCAGTTCTTC
J: TRBJ1-6; V: TRBV5-1; size: .; D: TRBD1; CDR3: CASSRGQGSLSPLHF; DNA: TGCGCCAGCAGCCGAGGACAGGGTAGTCTCTCACCCCTCCACTTT
J: TRBJ2-5; V: TRBV3-1/TRBV3-2; size: .; D: .; CDR3: CASSQDSGGQETQYF; DNA: TGTGCCAGCAGCCAAGACAGTGGGGGGCAAGAGACCCAGTACTTC
J: TRBJ2-1; V: TRBV27; size: once; D: TRBD2; CDR3: CASSSRLAGLLYNEQFF; DNA: TGTGCCAGCAGTTCCAGACTAGCGGGCTTGCTATACAATGAGCAGTTCTTC
J: TRBJ2-1; V: TRBV25-1; size: .; D: .; CDR3: CASSGQVVSNEQFF; DNA: TGTGCCAGCAGTGGCCAAGTAGTTTCTAATGAGCAGTTCTTC
J: TRBJ2-1; V: TRBV7-3; size: .; D: .; CDR3: CASSLIPGPYNEQFF; DNA: TGTGCCAGCAGCTTAATACCGGGCCCCTACAATGAGCAGTTCTTC
J: TRBJ1-5; V: TRBV28; size: .; D: .; CDR3: CASSLSHLQPQHF; DNA: TGTGCCAGCAGTTTATCCCACTTACAGCCCCAGCATTTT
J: TRBJ2-1; V: TRBV19; size: once; D: TRBD2; CDR3: CASSIFLAGGPGNEQFF; DNA: TGTGCCAGTAGTATATTCTTGGCGGGAGGGCCGGGCAATGAGCAGTTCTTC
J: TRBJ2-1; V: TRBV2; size: few; D: .; CDR3: CASRRLTYNEQFF; DNA: TGTGCCAGCAGGCGACTAACCTACAATGAGCAGTTCTTC
J: TRBJ1-6; V: TRBV28; size: .; D: .; CDR3: CASSTSRDSPLHF; DNA: TGTGCCAGCAGTACTAGTAGAGATTCACCCCTCCACTTT
J: TRBJ2-7; V: TRBV7-2; size: .; D: TRBD1; CDR3: CASSLGTGLGNYEQYF; DNA: TGTGCCAGCAGCTTAGGGACAGGCCTAGGGAACTACGAGCAGTACTTC
J: TRBJ2-5; V: TRBV9; size: .; D: .; CDR3: CASSVGIGTGETQYF; DNA: TGTGCCAGCAGCGTAGGTATAGGGACGGGTGAGACCCAGTACTTC
J: TRBJ1-5; V: TRBV18; size: once; D: .; CDR3: CASSPTAPGSNQPQHF; DNA: TGTGCCAGCTCCCCCACGGCTCCAGGCAGTAATCAGCCCCAGCATTTT
J: TRBJ2-3; V: TRBV4-1; size: .; D: .; CDR3: CASSQEWGGQPDTQYF; DNA: TGCGCCAGCAGCCAAGAATGGGGGGGGCAGCCAGATACGCAGTATTTT
J: TRBJ1-4; V: TRBV19; size: .; D: .; CDR3: CASRPVAIFEKLFF; DNA: TGTGCCAGTAGGCCAGTGGCGATTTTTGAAAAACTGTTTTTT
J: TRBJ2-3; V: TRBV7-9; size: .; D: TRBD2; CDR3: CASSERPVTSGSGADTQYF; DNA: TGTGCCAGCAGCGAGCGTCCTGTAACGAGCGGGAGTGGCGCAGATACGCAGTATTTT
J: TRBJ2-2; V: TRBV2; size: .; D: .; CDR3: CASSEGLGNTGELFF; DNA: TGTGCCAGCAGTGAAGGGTTGGGAAACACCGGGGAGCTGTTTTTT
J: TRBJ1-5; V: TRBV19; size: .; D: .; CDR3: CASSIGRQPQHF; DNA: TGTGCCAGTAGTATCGGACGACAGCCCCAGCATTTT
J: TRBJ2-7; V: TRBV7-9; size: few; D: .; CDR3: CASSPTGAYEQYF; DNA: TGTGCCAGCAGCCCAACGGGGGCCTACGAGCAGTACTTC
J: TRBJ2-7; V: TRBV13; size: .; D: TRBD2; CDR3: CASSPRTSGNSYEQYF; DNA: TGTGCCAGCAGCCCGCGGACTAGCGGGAACTCCTACGAGCAGTACTTC
J: TRBJ2-7; V: TRBV18; size: .; D: TRBD2; CDR3: CASSPPSGRGYEQYF; DNA: TGTGCCAGCTCACCACCCAGCGGGAGAGGCTACGAGCAGTACTTC
J: TRBJ2-1; V: TRBV29-1; size: .; D: TRBD2; CDR3: CSVGGLADSYNEQFF; DNA: TGCAGCGTGGGGGGACTAGCGGACTCCTACAATGAGCAGTTCTTC
J: TRBJ1-5; V: TRBV7-3; size: .; D: .; CDR3: CASSLRPRGATYSNQPQHF; DNA: TGTGCCAGCAGCTTAAGACCCAGGGGCGCCACTTATAGCAATCAGCCCCAGCATTTT
J: TRBJ2-7; V: TRBV7-2; size: .; D: TRBD2; CDR3: CASSLAFWREGAEQYF; DNA: TGTGCCAGCAGCTTAGCTTTTTGGCGGGAGGGGGCCGAGCAGTACTTC
J: TRBJ2-5; V: TRBV7-2; size: .; D: .; CDR3: CASSLVKGQETQYF; DNA: TGTGCCAGCAGCTTAGTAAAGGGGCAAGAGACCCAGTACTTC
J: TRBJ1-2; V: TRBV7-8; size: once; D: .; CDR3: CASSHDLVGYGYTF; DNA: TGTGCCAGCAGCCACGACTTGGTGGGCTATGGCTACACCTTC
J: TRBJ2-5; V: TRBV9; size: .; D: TRBD2; CDR3: CASSVASGMGETQYF; DNA: TGTGCCAGCAGCGTAGCTAGCGGGATGGGGGAGACCCAGTACTTC